This T cell receptor (beta chain) was profiled in a study of early T cells in non-severe SARS-CoV-2 infection. Individual cDNA molecules were tagged with unique molecular identifiers, the study reported. Each CDR3 protein is one row after TCRdb ran MiXCR on the 5' RACE reads. The table lists around 60,000 distinct CDR3 sequences, under 10% of them singletons, with 8.6% in the top ten. Notes on this clonotype: What it recognizes is unknown.

This CDR3 region has 15 residues. The germline gives CDR1 SGHTA, CDR2 FQGTGA. The ends lost 4 bases at V and 2 bases at J; junction bases unmatched: 7. Study observations and caveats: VDJdb matching, biased toward anti-spike CD8 responses, missed private and CD4 specificities.

Sequencing was done on a sample of whole blood. This chain joins TRBV7-3 and TRBJ2-5; 7 nucleotides agree with TRBD2. This TCR was sampled from an adult who was a healthcare worker with PCR-confirmed SARS-CoV-2 infection or an uninfected control (not recorded which). Here the CDR3 reads CASSSGRGVQETQYF. CDR3 sequence (DNA): TGTGCCAGCAGCTCCGGCCGGGGGGTTCAAGAGACCCAGTACTTC.